The subject of this entry is one TCR beta chain. Its antigen is currently unknown. Generated by immunoSEQ multiplex PCR, the TCRdb table keeps only in-frame clones and is missing some. The top ten clones hold over 1.5% of a sample with under 75,000 clones, around 90% of them seen once. This record belongs to a study of graft-versus-host responses after intestinal transplantation. Study-level results: An association linked early post-transplant HvG declines with peak circulating GvH clone levels. GvH clones surfaced in recipient marrow, some emerging earlier in ileum or blood.

Intraepithelial and lamina propria lymphocytes were isolated from graft specimens. Sample: ileum tissue, taken less than 400 days after transplant. This clonotype was obtained from a human patient who received an intestinal transplant, so some T cells may come from the graft donor.

The CDR3: CASSQATGLAGQDEQFF. The CDR3 DNA reads TGCGCCAGCAGCCAAGCGACGGGACTAGCGGGGCAGGATGAGCAGTTCTTC. The chain is built from TRBV4-1 and TRBJ2-1; 13 bases are shared with TRBD2. The CDR3 runs 17 residues. In germline, CDR1 is MGHRA, CDR2 YSYEKL. V was clipped by 1 base and J by 8 bases; unmatched bases: 8.